This TCR beta chain is drawn from a study of patients and donors after allogeneic stem cell transplantation. TCRdb redid the calling of the RT-PCR reads with MiXCR, one entry per CDR3 protein. The data show about a million distinct CDR3 sequences, over 15% seen once. The germline V gene has CDR1 ENHRY and CDR2 SYGVKD. The trim removed 6 bases at V and 7 bases at J, leaving 10 bases unmatched. The CDR3 spans 15 residues. This clonotype was seen a handful of times. This rearrangement joins TRBV10-3 to TRBJ2-1; 9 bases are a match to TRBD1. The sample taken for sequencing was blood, either unsorted or a sorted T cell fraction (not recorded which). The TCR comes from a human donor who was either an allogeneic HSCT recipient or a stem cell or donor lymphocyte infusion donor (not recorded which). It is not recorded whose cells these are; they may come from a transplant donor. CDR3 nucleotide sequence: TGTGCCATCAGAGACTCCGGGACAGGGTGGAATGAGCAGTTCTTC. It yields the protein CAIRDSGTGWNEQFF.